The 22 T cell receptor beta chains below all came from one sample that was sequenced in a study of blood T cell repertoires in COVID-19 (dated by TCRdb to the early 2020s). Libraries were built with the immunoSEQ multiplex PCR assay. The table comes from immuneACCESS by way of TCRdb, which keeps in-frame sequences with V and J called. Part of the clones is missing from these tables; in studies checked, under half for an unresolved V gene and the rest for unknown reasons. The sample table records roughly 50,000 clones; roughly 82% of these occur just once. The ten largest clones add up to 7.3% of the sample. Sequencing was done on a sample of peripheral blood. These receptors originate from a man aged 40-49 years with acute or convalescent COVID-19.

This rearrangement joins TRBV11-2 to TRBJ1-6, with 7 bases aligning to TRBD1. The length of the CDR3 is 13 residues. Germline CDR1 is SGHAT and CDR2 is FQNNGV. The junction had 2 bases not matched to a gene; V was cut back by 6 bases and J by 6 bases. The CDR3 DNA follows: TGTGCCAGCAGTCAGGGGGGTAATTCACCCCTCCACTTT. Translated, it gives CASSQGGNSPLHF.

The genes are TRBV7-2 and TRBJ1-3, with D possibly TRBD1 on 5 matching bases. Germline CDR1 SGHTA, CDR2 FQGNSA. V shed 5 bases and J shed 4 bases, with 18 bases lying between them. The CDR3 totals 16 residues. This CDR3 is CASSLTAGVMGNTIYF. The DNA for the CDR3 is TGTGCCAGCAGCCTTACGGCGGGGGTTATGGGAAACACCATATATTTT.

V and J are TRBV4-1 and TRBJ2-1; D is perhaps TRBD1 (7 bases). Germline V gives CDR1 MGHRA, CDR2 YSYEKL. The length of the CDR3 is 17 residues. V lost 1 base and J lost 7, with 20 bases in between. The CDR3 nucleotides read TGCGCCAGCAGCCAAGTGGGCAGGGGGGCCTTTAAGAATGAGCAGTTCTTC. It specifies CASSQVGRGAFKNEQFF.

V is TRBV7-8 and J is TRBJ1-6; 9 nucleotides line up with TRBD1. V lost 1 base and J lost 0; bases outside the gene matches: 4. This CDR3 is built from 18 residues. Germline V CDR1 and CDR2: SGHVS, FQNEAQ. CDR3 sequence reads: CASSLDGTGSSYNSPLHF. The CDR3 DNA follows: TGTGCCAGCAGCTTAGATGGGACAGGGAGCTCCTATAATTCACCCCTCCACTTT.

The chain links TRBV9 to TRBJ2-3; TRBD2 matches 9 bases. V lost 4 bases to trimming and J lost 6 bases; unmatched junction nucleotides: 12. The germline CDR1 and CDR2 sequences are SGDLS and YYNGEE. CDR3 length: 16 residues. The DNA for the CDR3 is TGTGCCAGCAGCCCCCGAAGCGCGGGGGGGGCGGATACGCAGTATTTT. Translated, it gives CASSPRSAGGADTQYF. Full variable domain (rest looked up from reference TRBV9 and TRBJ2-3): DSGVTQTPKHLITATGQRVTLRCSPRSGDLSVYWYQQSLDQGLQFLIQYYNGEERAKGNILERFSAQQFPDLHSELNLSSLELGDSALYFCASSPRSAGGADTQYFGPGTRLTVL.

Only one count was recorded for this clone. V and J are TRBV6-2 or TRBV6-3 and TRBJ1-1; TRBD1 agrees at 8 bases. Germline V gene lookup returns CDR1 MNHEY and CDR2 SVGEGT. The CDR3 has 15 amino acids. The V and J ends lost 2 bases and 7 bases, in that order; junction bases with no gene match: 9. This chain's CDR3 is CASSYAQGQGIEAFF. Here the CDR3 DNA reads TGTGCCAGCAGTTACGCTCAAGGACAGGGAATTGAAGCTTTCTTT.

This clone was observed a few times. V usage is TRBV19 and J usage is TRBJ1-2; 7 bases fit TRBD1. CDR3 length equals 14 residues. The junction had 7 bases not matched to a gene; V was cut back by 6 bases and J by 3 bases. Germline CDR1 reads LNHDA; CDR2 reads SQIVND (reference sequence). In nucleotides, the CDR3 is TGTGCCAGTAGCCCTCAGGGGGGTCACTATGGCTACACCTTC. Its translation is CASSPQGGHYGYTF.

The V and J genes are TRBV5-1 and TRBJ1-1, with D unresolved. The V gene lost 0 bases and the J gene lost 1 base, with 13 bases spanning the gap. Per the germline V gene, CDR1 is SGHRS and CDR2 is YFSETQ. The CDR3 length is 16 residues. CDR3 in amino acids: CASSLAQRTRNTEAFF. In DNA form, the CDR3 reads TGCGCCAGCAGCTTGGCCCAAAGAACAAGGAACACTGAAGCTTTCTTT.

The DNA for the CDR3 is TGTGCCACCAGTGATGCCGGGGAGGGGCGAGGTATCCACGAGCAGTACTTC. Translation gives CATSDAGEGRGIHEQYF. This rearrangement joins TRBV24-1 to TRBJ2-7; 7 nucleotides match TRBD2. There are 17 residues in the CDR3. V lost 3 bases, J lost 5 bases, and 15 bases stayed unmatched. The germline V gene encodes CDR1 KGHDR and CDR2 SFDVKD.

Written as DNA, the CDR3 is TGTGCCATACACGAGACGGGTAGTCTACGCTACACCTTC. Residues: CAIHETGSLRYTF. The gene calls are TRBV6-6 and TRBJ1-2; no firm D call. V was clipped by 10 bases and J by 9 bases, with 21 bases between them. The CDR3 is 13 residues long. The germline V gene has CDR1 MNHNY and CDR2 SVGAGI (reference sequence).

The CDR3 spells CASSRTLNTEAFF. The CDR3 coding sequence is TGTGCCAGCAGCCGGACTTTGAACACTGAAGCTTTCTTT. The rearrangement uses TRBV7-9 and TRBJ1-1; D not certain. The CDR3 is 13 residues long. V was shortened by 5 bases and J by 0 bases, with 7 bases between the two germline ends. Germline V gene lookup returns CDR1 SEHNR and CDR2 FQNEAQ (reference sequence).

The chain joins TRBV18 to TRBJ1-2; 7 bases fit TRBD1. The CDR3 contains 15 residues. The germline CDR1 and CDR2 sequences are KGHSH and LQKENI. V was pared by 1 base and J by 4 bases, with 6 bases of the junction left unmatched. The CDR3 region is CASSPQTGASYGYTF. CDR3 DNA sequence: TGTGCCAGCTCACCACAAACAGGGGCCAGCTATGGCTACACCTTC.

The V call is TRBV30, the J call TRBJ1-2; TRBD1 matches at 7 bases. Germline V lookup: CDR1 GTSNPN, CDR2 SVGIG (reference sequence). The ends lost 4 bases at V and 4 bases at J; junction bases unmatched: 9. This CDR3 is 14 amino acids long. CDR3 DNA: TGTGCCTGGAAAAGAGGGACAGAGAGCTATGGCTACACCTTC. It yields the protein CAWKRGTESYGYTF. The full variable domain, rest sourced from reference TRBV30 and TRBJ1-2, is SQTIHQWPATLVQPVGSPLSLECTVEGTSNPNLYWYRQAAGRGLQLLFYSVGIGQISSEVPQNLSASRPQDRQFILSSKKLLLSDSGFYLCAWKRGTESYGYTFGSGTRLTVV.

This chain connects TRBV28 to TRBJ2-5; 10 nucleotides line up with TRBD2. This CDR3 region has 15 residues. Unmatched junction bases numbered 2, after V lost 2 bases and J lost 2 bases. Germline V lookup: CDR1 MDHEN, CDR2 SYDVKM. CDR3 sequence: CASSLSGGVQETQYF. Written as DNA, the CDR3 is TGTGCCAGCAGTTTAAGCGGGGGGGTTCAAGAGACCCAGTACTTC. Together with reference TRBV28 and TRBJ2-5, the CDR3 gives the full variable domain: DVKVTQSSRYLVKRTGEKVFLECVQDMDHENMFWYRQDPGLGLRLIYFSYDVKMKEKGDIPEGYSVSREKKERFSLILESASTNQTSMYLCASSLSGGVQETQYFGPGTRLLVL.

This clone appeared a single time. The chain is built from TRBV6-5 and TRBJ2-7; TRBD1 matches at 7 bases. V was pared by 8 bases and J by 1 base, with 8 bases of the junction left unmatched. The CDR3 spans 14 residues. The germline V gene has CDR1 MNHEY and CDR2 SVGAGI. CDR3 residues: CASYTGDVSYEQYF. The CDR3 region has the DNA TGTGCCAGCTATACAGGGGACGTATCCTACGAGCAGTACTTC.

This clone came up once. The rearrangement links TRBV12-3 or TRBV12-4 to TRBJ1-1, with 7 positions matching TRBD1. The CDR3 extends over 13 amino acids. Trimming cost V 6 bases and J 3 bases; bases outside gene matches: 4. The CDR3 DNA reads TGTGCCAGCAGCTTTGACAGGGACACTGAAGCTTTCTTT. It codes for CASSFDRDTEAFF.

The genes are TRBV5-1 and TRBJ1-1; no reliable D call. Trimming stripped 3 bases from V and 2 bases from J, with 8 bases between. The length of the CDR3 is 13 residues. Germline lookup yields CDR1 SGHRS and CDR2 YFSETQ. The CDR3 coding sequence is TGCGCCAGCAGCTCAGAATCCAACACTGAAGCTTTCTTT. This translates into CASSSESNTEAFF.

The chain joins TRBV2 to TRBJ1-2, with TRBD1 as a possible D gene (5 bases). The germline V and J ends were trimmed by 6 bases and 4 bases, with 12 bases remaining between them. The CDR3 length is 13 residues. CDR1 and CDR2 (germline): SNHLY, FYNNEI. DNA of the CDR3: TGTGCCAGCAGCGGACGACAGTTCTATGGCTACACCTTC. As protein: CASSGRQFYGYTF.

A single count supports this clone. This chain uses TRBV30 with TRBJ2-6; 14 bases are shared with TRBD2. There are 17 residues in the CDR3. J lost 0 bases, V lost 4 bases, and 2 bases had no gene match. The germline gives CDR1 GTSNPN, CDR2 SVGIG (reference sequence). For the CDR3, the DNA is TGTGCCTGGATGGGACTAGCGGGGGCCTCTGGGGCCAACGTCCTGACTTTC. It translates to CAWMGLAGASGANVLTF.

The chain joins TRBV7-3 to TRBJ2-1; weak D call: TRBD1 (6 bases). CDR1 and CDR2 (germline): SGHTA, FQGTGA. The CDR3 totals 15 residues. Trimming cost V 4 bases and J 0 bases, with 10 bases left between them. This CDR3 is CASSSRGGSYNEQFF. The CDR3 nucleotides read TGTGCCAGCAGCTCGCGAGGGGGCTCCTACAATGAGCAGTTCTTC.

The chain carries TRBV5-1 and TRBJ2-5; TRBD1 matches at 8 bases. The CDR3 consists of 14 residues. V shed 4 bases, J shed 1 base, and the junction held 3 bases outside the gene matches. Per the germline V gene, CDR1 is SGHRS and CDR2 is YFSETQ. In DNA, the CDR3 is TGCGCCAGCAGCCTACAGGGGGTCCAAGAGACCCAGTACTTC. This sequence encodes CASSLQGVQETQYF.

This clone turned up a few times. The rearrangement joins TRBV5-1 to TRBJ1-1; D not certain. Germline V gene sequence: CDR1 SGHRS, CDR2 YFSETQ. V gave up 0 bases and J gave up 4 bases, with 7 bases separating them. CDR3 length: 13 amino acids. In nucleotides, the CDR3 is TGCGCCAGCAGCTTGGTCGGGGTCACTGAAGCTTTCTTT. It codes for CASSLVGVTEAFF.